This T cell receptor (beta chain) was observed in a study of cytomegalovirus exposure and HLA in healthy donors (dated by TCRdb to about 2017). Broadly, across the study: An earlier analysis of under 600 of the donors reported roughly 270 Gb of sequence data and some 100 million unique TCR beta sequences from 190 million or so T cells. HLA typing covered class I and class II loci at four-digit resolution. In addition to the first cohort of 650 to 750 subjects, a separate validation cohort of over 90 different subjects was used. Across approximately 420 genotyped donors of the cohort, an average of about 240,000 unique TCR beta nucleotide sequences per donor were sequenced, and roughly 20% of those sequences were non-productive. Among the roughly 400 genotyped donors, roughly 80% belonged to the genetic ancestry cluster associated with self-reported Caucasian donors. To predict cytomegalovirus infection status, the study combined high-throughput TCR immunosequencing, statistical association of individual TCRs with disease status, and machine learning. Every repertoire in the discovery cohort had been generated on one and the same sequencing platform. The T cell repertoires of 666 subjects were profiled by immunosequencing and related to cytomegalovirus serostatus. An early release that covered more than 550 HLA-typed donors contained approximately 300 gigabases of sequencing data and 85 million to 100 million unique TCR sequences. Typing coverage differed by locus: A, B, C, DRB1 and DQB1 were typed in roughly 620-640 donors, DQA1 in about 500, DPA1 in around 580, and DPB1 in 450 to 490. Genome-wide SNP genotypes for about 65% of the 666 donors were used in a later genetic analysis, which treated that subset as a discovery cohort. Donor age, sex, ethnicity and CMV serostatus were compiled together with the repertoire data. To decide whether each TCR beta V gene segment behaved as functional or pseudogenic, an earlier analysis of approximately 600 of the donors relied on high-throughput TCR beta sequencing. Because of strong linkage in the cohort, five DR-DQ haplotypes were treated as single units for association and clustering. The aim of the study was to test whether cataloging public T cell receptors could identify signatures of past pathogen exposure. Rather than using new phenotypic data, the later analysis identified candidate immune exposures from TCR beta sequences and from how often those sequences occurred across donors. A later analysis re-analyzed previously published TCR beta repertoires from approximately 700 donors and added high-resolution HLA genotyping to study TCR occurrence patterns. On the study overall, not on this receptor specifically: Across donors, most TCR sequences were observed very rarely, whereas some public TCRs were present in many individuals. Linkage disequilibrium might explain the correlated functional status among segregating V segments, but an unknown experimental factor could not be ruled out. According to a later analysis, parvovirus B19, influenza, CMV and Epstein-Barr virus appeared linked to several top co-occurrence clusters. In this cohort, only TCR beta chains were sequenced, and detectable features were limited by the absence of alpha or paired-chain data. According to a later analysis, TCR association rates differed among HLA loci, with DRB1 alleles showing the most associated TCRs and HLA-C alleles showing the fewest. Some IMGT-functional V segments, including TRBV6-2 and TRBV6-3, could not be distinguished by the 87-base-pair reads and were therefore excluded. In a later analysis, most CMV-associated TCR beta chains were found to appear HLA-restricted, with HLA associations seemingly driven largely by CMV exposure. A further reported finding was that TCR beta sequences accurately predicted the HLA-A and HLA-B alleles for most subjects in the first cohort. Because HLA typing was missing for some donors at each locus, association tests included only the typed subset. A few of the identified cytomegalovirus-associated TCR beta chains were confirmed in vitro to be specific for cytomegalovirus antigens. The classifier was reported to diagnose cytomegalovirus status with high specificity and sensitivity in both the original cohort and the validation cohort. A cluster of highly shared sequence variants was judged likely to be a technical artifact of the sequencing pipeline. Compared with equally common non-associated chains, HLA-associated TCR beta chains in a later analysis were more clonally expanded and had lower generation probabilities. Because counts were too low, under 20 rarely observed V segments, including chromosome 9 orphons, were left out of the earlier analysis of a few hundred of the donors. An earlier analysis of around 540 of the donors showed that most TCR beta V segments appeared in productive rearrangements either about 87% or about 30% of the time, which broadly matched IMGT annotations. The authors suggested that the approach could potentially be extended to other disease states and immunological phenotypes. A later analysis associated 15,000 or so TCR beta sequences with specific HLA alleles at a false discovery rate of 0.05. According to a later genetic analysis, donors in an Asian-associated ancestry cluster had fewer N-insertions in productive TCRs than the approximately 690-donor mean. Strong co-occurrence of HLA alleles, especially DR and DQ, made assigning TCR associations to individual alleles difficult. An association between a missense DCLRE1C variant and V-gene and J-gene trimming of TCR beta chains was found in a later genetic analysis and replicated in an independent cohort. A total of about 180 TCR beta chains were listed by the study as associated with cytomegalovirus. CMV serostatus was the only immune exposure information available for the cohort. Presence/absence analyses assumed roughly uniform sequencing depth across donors, an assumption that may not hold.

Preparation of the library involved the immunoSEQ multiplex PCR assay. For the multiplex PCR, a mixture combining 60 forward primers for TCR Vbeta segments and 13 reverse primers for TCR Jbeta segments was used. The CDR3 region of rearranged TCR beta genes was amplified from genomic DNA with a multiplex PCR assay. The amplified TCR beta libraries were sequenced on the Illumina HiSeq System as 87-base-pair reads. The authors' pipeline ran thus. In a later analysis, roughly 80 million unique TCR beta chains were counted across the roughly 670 repertoires, and around 10 million of these chains were shared by at least two donors. To remove PCR and sequencing errors, raw reads were error-corrected and collapsed into unique sequences using a nearest-neighbor algorithm that merged closely related sequences. CDR3 sequences were aligned to IMGT reference sequences to assign V, D and J gene segments. For a sequence to be retained, at least a six-nucleotide match to both a V gene segment and a J gene segment was required. A rearrangement counted as productive if the CDR3 had no stop codons and remained in frame with V and J, and every other rearrangement counted as non-productive. Following IMGT convention, CDR3 was defined as the stretch from the second conserved V-encoded cysteine to the conserved J-encoded phenylalanine. The earlier analysis of approximately 500 of the donors excluded sequences that lacked an unambiguous match to a single V gene segment. An earlier analysis of 500 to 600 of the donors classified V segments as functional when productive rearrangements were above 56.7% and as segregating when the standard deviation between donors was above 5%. A statistical classification framework was built for diagnosing cytomegalovirus status from the catalog of TCR beta chain sequences. In a later analysis, TCR nucleotide sequences were compared against IMGT/GENE-DB human TR gene sequences so that V and J genes could be assigned. Using the TCRdist pipeline, a later analysis assigned CDR3 sequences along with most-parsimonious VDJ recombination scenarios. In a later analysis, each TCR beta chain was defined by its CDR3 amino acid sequence together with its V-gene family, and reads lacking a unique V-gene family were excluded. In a later analysis, fewer than 650 highly shared, low-generation-probability nucleotide sequences were removed to address suspected cross-contamination and a sequencing artifact. For each public chain, a later analysis derived a clonal expansion index from normalized ranks of inferred template counts within each repertoire. In a later analysis, generation probabilities were computed with a VDJ recombination model fitted to out-of-frame rearrangements, and the resulting probabilities were checked against IGoR. A later analysis scored TCR-TCR, TCR-HLA and TCR-CMV co-occurrence with hypergeometric tests, applying a repertoire-size bias correction to TCR pairs. False discovery rates were estimated in a later analysis by permuting HLA or CMV assignments 20 times. In a later analysis, co-occurring TCRs were grouped using DBSCAN, and TCRdist sequence similarity was added for clustering within HLA-allele-positive subsets. For co-occurrence clustering, repertoires with fewer than 30,000 or more than 120,000 public chains were excluded, along with roughly five repertoires with anomalous nucleotide sharing. The immuneACCESS repertoire file appears here via TCRdb, limited to in-frame rearrangements. These files lack a portion of the clones; in checked studies, under half of the deficit traces to unresolved V genes, and the cause of the others is not known. The DNA was the basis for D and trimming; V, J and clone size are from that table. This sample is represented by hundreds of thousands of clones; 65% to 80% of them were singletons. The ten largest clonotypes hold around 15% of the sample.

Including cysteine and phenylalanine, the CDR3 has 16 amino acids. This entry keeps only the CDR3 DNA: 48 bases, framed from base 1. Germline trimming: 2 bases from V, 6 bases from J; junction bases outside gene matches: 8. The germline V gene supplies CDR1 KGHSH and CDR2 LQKENI. The cohort comprised some 700 healthy bone marrow donors. Cohort members were all nominally healthy when sampled, although unrecorded immune exposures were likely present. The donor was CMV seronegative and belonged to the group of 350 or so seronegative cohort members. A peripheral blood sample was collected from each donor, and TCR beta sequencing was performed on peripheral blood mononuclear cells. Genomic DNA was extracted from the blood cell samples with the Qiagen DNeasy Blood Extraction Kit. Note on this clone: Which antigen it targets is not known. Per-base quality was not reported, and no clone a single base away is much larger than it.

This receptor chain uses TRBV18 and TRBJ2-2; 8 nucleotides in the junction match TRBD2. What was sequenced was PBMCs. The source of this sequence is a man aged 35 to 55 in good health and CMV-seronegative. CDR3 region: CASSPMVAGSSGELFF. In nucleotides, the sequence is TGTGCCAGCTCACCAATGGTAGCGGGATCATCCGGGGAGCTGTTTTTT.